The source of this T cell receptor (beta chain) is a study of CD8+ T cells in alopecia areata. Study details: Each of the treated patients was given oral tofacitinib, 5 to 10 mg twice daily, for moderate-to-severe alopecia areata. Study outcomes and limitations: Possibly because of HLA-related factors, TCR sharing was less clear across patients than in mice.

TCR sequencing used cDNA made by reverse transcription of extracted RNA. The table came from immunoSEQ multiplex PCR; TCRdb's copy has only in-frame clones and leaves some out. The sample shows about 190,000 clones, approximately 56% of them seen only once. As concerns this clone: The antigen remains unidentified.

Trimming stripped 1 base from V and 1 base from J, with 8 bases between. Germline-derived CDR1 and CDR2 are LGHNA and YSLEER. The CDR3 sequence is 15 residues long. The treatment is: oral pan-JAK inhibitor, 5-10 mg twice daily. The receptor was derived from a human donor with alopecia areata. The V gene is TRBV4-3, the J gene TRBJ1-5, with a weak D call TRBD1 (6 bases). Sequences were derived from CD4+ T cells sorted from blood, sampled at week 4, from a patient treated with tofacitinib. CDR3: CASSQGQGSNQPQHF. The CDR3 bases are TGCGCCAGCAGCCAAGGCCAGGGGAGCAATCAGCCCCAGCATTTT.